This T cell receptor (beta chain) was identified in a study of cytomegalovirus exposure and HLA in healthy donors. Study-wide points: Relative to equally common others, HLA-associated TCR beta chains showed greater clonal expansion in a later analysis.

Trimming removed 1 base at V and 2 bases at J, with 13 bases between. The germline gives CDR1 MGHRA, CDR2 YSYEKL. The CDR3 sequence is 16 residues long. About this clone itself: Antigen: not known.

The PCR employed 60 Vbeta primers together with 13 Jbeta primers. Libraries were prepared by immunoSEQ multiplex PCR; TCRdb keeps only in-frame clonotypes and omits some of them. The sample carries over 150,000 clones, 80% recorded once. The rearrangement links TRBV4-1 to TRBJ2-3; D unclear. This receptor was obtained from a man in his thirties or forties in good health and CMV-seropositive. The sample taken for sequencing was PBMCs. CDR3: CASSQVSSAFTDTQYF. Written as DNA, the CDR3 is TGCGCCAGCAGCCAAGTTTCTTCCGCGTTCACAGATACGCAGTATTTT.